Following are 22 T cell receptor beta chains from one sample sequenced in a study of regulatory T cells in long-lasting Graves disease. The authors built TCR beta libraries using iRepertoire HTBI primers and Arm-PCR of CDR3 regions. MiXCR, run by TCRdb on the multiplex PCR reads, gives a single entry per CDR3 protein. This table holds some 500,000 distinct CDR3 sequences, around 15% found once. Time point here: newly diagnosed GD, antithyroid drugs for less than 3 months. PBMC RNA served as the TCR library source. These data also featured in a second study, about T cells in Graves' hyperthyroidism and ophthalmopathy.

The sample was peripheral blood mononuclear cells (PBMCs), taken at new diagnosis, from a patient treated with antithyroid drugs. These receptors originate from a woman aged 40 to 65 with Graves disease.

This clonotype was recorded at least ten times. In nucleotides, the CDR3 is TGTGCCAGCTCCGCCCAAGGGAACATCCCCTACAATGAGCAGTTCTTC. This gives the protein CASSAQGNIPYNEQFF. The chain carries TRBV18 and TRBJ2-1; D is undetermined. Looked up from germline, CDR1 is KGHSH and CDR2 is LQKENI. The V gene lost 6 bases and the J gene lost 2 bases, with 17 bases spanning the gap. The CDR3 sequence is 16 residues long. The full variable domain, with the rest looked up from reference TRBV18 and TRBJ2-1, is NAGVMQNPRHLVRRRGQEARLRCSPMKGHSHVYWYRQLPEEGLKFMVYLQKENIIDESGMPKERFSAEFPKEGPSILRIQQVVRGDSAAYFCASSAQGNIPYNEQFFGPGTRLTVL.

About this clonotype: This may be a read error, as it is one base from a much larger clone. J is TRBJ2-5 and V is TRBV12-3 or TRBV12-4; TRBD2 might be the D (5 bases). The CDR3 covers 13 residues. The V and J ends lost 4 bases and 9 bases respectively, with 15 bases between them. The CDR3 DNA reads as TGTGCCAGCAGTTCTGGTCGTGGGGAGCCCCAGTACTTC. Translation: CASSSGRGEPQYF.

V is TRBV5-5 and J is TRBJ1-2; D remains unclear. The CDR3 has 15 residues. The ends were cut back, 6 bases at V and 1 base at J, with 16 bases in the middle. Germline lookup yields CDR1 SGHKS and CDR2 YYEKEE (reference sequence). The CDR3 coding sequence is TGTGCCAGCAATCCGAAATGGGGTAATAACTATGGCTACACCTTC. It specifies CASNPKWGNNYGYTF.

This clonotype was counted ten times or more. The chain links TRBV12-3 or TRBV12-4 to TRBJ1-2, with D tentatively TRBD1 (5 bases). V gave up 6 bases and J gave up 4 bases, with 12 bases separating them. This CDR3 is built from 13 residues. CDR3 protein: CASSPRQSYGYTF. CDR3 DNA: TGTGCCAGCAGCCCTCGACAGAGCTATGGCTACACCTTC.

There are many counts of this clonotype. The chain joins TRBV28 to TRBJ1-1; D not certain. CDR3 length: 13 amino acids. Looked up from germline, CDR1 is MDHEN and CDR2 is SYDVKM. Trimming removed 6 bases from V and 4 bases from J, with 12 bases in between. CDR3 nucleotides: TGTGCCAGCAGAACGGGTTTGTTCACTGAAGCTTTCTTT. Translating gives CASRTGLFTEAFF.

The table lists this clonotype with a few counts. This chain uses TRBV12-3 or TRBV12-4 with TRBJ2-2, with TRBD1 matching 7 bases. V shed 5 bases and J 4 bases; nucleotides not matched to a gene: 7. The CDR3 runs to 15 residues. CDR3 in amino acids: CASSRQGEPTGELFF. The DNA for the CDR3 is TGTGCCAGCAGTCGACAGGGTGAGCCCACCGGGGAGCTGTTTTTT.

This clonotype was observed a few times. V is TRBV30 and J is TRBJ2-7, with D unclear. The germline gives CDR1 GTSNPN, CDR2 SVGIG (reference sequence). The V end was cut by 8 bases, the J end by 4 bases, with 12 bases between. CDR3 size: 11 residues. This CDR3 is CAVQETYEQYF. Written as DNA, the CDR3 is TGTGCCGTTCAGGAAACGTACGAGCAGTACTTC.

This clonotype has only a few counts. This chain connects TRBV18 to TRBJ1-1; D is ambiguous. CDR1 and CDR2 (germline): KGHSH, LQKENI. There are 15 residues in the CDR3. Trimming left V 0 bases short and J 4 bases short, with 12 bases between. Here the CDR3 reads CASSPPMGSGTEAFF. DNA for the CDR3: TGTGCCAGCTCACCACCGATGGGGTCGGGCACTGAAGCTTTCTTT.

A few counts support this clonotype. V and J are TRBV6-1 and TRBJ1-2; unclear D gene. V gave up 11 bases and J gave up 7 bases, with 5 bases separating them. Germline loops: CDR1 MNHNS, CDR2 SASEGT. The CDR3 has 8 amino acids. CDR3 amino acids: CAGGGYTF. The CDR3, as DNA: TGTGCCGGAGGTGGCTACACCTTC.

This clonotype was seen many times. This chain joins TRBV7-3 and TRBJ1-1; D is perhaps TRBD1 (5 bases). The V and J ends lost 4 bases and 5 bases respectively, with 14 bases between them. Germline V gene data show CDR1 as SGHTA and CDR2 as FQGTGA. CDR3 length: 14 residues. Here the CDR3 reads CASSYYSGVTEAFF. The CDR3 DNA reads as TGTGCCAGCAGCTACTATTCGGGGGTGACTGAAGCTTTCTTT. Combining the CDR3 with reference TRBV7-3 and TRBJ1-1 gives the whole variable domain GAGVSQTPSNKVTEKGKYVELRCDPISGHTALYWYRQSLGQGPEFLIYFQGTGAADDSGLPNDRFFAVRPEGSVSTLKIQRTERGDSAVYLCASSYYSGVTEAFFGQGTRLTVV.

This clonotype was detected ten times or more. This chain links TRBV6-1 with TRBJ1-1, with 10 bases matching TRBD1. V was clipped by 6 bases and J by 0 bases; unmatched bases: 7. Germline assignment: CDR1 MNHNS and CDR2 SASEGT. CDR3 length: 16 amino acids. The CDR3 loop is CASRLGDRGMNTEAFF. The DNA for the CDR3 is TGTGCCAGCAGACTTGGGGACAGGGGAATGAACACTGAAGCTTTCTTT.

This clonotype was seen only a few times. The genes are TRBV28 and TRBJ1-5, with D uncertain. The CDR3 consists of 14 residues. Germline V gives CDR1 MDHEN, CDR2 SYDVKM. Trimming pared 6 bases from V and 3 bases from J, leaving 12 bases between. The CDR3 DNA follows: TGTGCCAGCAGCGGCCCGGGCTTCAATCAGCCCCAGCATTTT. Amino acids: CASSGPGFNQPQHF.

This CDR3 reads CASSFSPDQPQHF. CDR3 nucleotide sequence: TGTGCCAGCAGTTTTAGTCCCGATCAGCCCCAGCATTTT. The J gene is TRBJ1-5, the V gene TRBV12-3 or TRBV12-4; D not certain. V was shortened by 3 bases and J by 5 bases, with 8 bases between the two germline ends. The CDR3 is 13 residues long.

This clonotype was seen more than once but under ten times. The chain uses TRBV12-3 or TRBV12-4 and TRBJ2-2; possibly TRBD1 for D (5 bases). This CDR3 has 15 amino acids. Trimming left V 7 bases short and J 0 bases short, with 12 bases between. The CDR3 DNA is TGTGCCAGCAAATCGACAGTCGCGAACACCGGGGAGCTGTTTTTT. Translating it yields CASKSTVANTGELFF.

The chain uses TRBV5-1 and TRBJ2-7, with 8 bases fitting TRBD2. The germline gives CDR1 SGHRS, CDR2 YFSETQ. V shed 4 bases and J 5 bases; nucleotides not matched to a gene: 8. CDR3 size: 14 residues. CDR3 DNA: TGCGCCAGCAGCCCAGTGACTAGCGCTGACGAGCAGTACTTC. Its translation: CASSPVTSADEQYF.

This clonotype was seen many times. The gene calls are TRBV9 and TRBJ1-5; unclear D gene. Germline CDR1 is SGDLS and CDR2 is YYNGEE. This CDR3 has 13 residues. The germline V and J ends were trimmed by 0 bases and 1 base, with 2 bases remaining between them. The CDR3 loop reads CASSVGSNQPQHF. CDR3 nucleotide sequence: TGTGCCAGCAGCGTAGGGAGCAATCAGCCCCAGCATTTT.

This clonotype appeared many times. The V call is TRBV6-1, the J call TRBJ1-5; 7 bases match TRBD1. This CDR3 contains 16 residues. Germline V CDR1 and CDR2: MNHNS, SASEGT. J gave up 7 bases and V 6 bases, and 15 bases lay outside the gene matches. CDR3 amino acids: CASRSVGGGQRQPQHF. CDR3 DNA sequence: TGTGCCAGCAGGTCCGTGGGCGGGGGACAGAGGCAGCCCCAGCATTTT.

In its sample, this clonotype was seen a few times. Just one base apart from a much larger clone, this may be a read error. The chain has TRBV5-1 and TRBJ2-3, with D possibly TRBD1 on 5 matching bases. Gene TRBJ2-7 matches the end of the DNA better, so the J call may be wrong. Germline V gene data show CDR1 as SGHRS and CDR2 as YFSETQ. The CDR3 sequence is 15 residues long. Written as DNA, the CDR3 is TGCGCCAGCCGTCCAGTCAGTGACAGTGCCTACGAGCAGTACTTC. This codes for CASRPVSDSAYEQYF.

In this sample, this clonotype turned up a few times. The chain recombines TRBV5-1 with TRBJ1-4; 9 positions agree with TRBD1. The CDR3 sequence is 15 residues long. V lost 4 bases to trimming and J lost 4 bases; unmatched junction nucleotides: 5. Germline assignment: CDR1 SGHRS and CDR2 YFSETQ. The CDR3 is CASSVRTGDNEKLFF. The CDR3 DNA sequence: TGCGCCAGCAGCGTCCGGACAGGGGATAATGAAAAACTGTTTTTT.

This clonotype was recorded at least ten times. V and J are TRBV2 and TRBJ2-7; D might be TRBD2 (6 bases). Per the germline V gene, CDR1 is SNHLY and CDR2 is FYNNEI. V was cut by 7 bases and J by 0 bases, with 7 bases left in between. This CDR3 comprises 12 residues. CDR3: CASKDYSYEQYF. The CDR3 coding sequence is TGTGCCAGCAAGGACTACTCCTACGAGCAGTACTTC.

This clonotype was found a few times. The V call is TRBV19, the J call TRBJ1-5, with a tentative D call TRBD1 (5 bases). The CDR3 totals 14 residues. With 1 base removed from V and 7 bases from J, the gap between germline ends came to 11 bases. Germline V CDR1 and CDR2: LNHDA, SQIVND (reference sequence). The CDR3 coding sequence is TGTGCCAGTAGTATAGCAACAGGTAACCAGCCCCAGCATTTT. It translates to CASSIATGNQPQHF.

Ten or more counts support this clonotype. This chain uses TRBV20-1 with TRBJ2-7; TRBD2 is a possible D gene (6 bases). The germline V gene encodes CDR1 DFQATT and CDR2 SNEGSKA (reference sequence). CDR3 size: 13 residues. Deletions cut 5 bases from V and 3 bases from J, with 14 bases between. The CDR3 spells CSALGGNGYEQYF. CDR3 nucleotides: TGCAGTGCTTTGGGGGGAAACGGCTACGAGCAGTACTTC.